The sequence of this T cell receptor beta chain was determined in a study of cytomegalovirus exposure and HLA in healthy donors. Study-level results: Under in vitro conditions, three CMV-associated chains were confirmed as specific for CMV antigens.

Germline V gives CDR1 SGHVS, CDR2 FQNEAQ. The CDR3 consists of 14 residues. Trimming took off 5 bases at V and 6 bases at J, with 15 bases between the two ends. Sequenced by immunoSEQ multiplex PCR; TCRdb stores in-frame clones only, minus some. The sample has about 71,000 clones, less than 95% seen once. As concerns this clone: The antigen remains undetermined.

The sequence was collected from a woman between 18 and 29 years old in good health and CMV-seronegative. The chain carries TRBV7-8 and TRBJ2-3, with D maybe TRBD1 (6 bases). Sequenced: PBMCs. CDR3 coding DNA: TGTGCCAGCAGCCCGGGACACCGGTGGGATACGCAGTATTTT. Protein: CASSPGHRWDTQYF.